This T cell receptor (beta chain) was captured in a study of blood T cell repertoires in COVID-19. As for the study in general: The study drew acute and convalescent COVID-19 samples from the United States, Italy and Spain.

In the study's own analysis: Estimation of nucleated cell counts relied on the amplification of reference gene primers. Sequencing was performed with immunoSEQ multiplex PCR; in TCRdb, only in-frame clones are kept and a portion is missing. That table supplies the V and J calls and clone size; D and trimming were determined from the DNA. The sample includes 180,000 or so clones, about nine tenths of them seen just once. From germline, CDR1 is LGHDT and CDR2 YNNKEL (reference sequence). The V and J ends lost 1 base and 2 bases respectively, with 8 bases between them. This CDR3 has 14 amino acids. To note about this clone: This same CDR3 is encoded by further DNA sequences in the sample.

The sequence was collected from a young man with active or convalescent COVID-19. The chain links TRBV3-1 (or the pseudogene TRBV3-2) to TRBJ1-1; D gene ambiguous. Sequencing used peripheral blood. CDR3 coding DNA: TGTGCCAGCAGCCAAGTAGAGGGAAACACTGAAGCTTTCTTT. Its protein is CASSQVEGNTEAFF.